This T cell receptor beta chain is from a study of molecular identifiers for immune sequencing clone quantification. Study summary: Replicates split RNA from roughly 20,000 or 100,000 naive CD8 cells five ways, and the researchers sequenced four portions.

Previously described methods and listed TCR primers were employed for the bulk TCR libraries. TCRdb fed the PCR reads into MiXCR, producing one record per CDR3 protein. The profile covers about 510,000 distinct CDR3 sequences, with about a fifth appearing a single time and more than 0.8% taken by the ten largest. The study's findings and limits: Clonotypes topping 20 RNA copies carried over 98% of effector molecules but under 1% of naive ones.

V gave up 3 bases and J gave up 0 bases, with 9 bases separating them. The CDR3 is 13 amino acids. CDR1 SQVTM and CDR2 ANQGSEA come from the germline V gene. This clonotype was detected only a few times. What it binds is unknown. Sequenced: naive CD8+ T cells from blood, with Jurkat cell RNA spiked in. Stated subset: FACS-sorted CD8+CD4-CCR7+CD45RA+ naive T cells. This chain uses TRBV29-1 with TRBJ2-7, with D perhaps matching TRBD2 (5 bases). The receptor's source is a human donor in good health. Some libraries in this study had Jurkat cell RNA spiked in. CDR3 region: CSVDSGSSYEQYF. The CDR3, as DNA: TGCAGCGTTGATTCGGGGAGCTCCTACGAGCAGTACTTC.